A selection of T cell receptor beta chains follows, all from one sample in a study of blood T cells in healthy people across ages. TCRdb reprocessed the 5' RACE reads via MiXCR and lists one record per CDR3 protein. The profile shows roughly 680,000 distinct CDR3 sequences, around 49% of them singletons. Sequences were obtained from blood. All receptors derive from a woman aged 60-75 years in good health. The CDR3 runs from the conserved cysteine through the conserved F or W. A D gene is named only where the DNA matches it firmly. The listing skips clone size in some rows; elsewhere it reads once, few, many or a size class.

clone size,J gene,D gene,V gene,CDR3 DNA,CDR3 protein
NA,TRBJ2-5,TRBD2,TRBV7-2,TGTGCCAGCAGCTTAGACCCGTTAGCGGGGGGGCAAGAGACCCAGTACTTC,CASSLDPLAGGQETQYF
NA,TRBJ2-5,NA,TRBV18,TGTGCCAGCTCACCAAGATACCAAGAGACCCAGTACTTC,CASSPRYQETQYF
once,TRBJ1-2,TRBD1,TRBV20-1,TGCAGTGCACCAGACAGGGGATACTATGGCTACACCTTC,CSAPDRGYYGYTF
NA,TRBJ1-1,NA,TRBV4-2,TGTGCCAGCAGCCAAGATAGACAGACCCCGTCGGGGGCTTTCTTT,CASSQDRQTPSGAFF
NA,TRBJ1-4,NA,TRBV10-3,TGTGCCATCAGTGAGTCCAGGGAAAAACTGTTTTTT,CAISESREKLFF
NA,TRBJ1-2,NA,TRBV6-1,TGTGCCAGCAGTGAAGTTCTTACAGAAGACTATGGCTACACCTTC,CASSEVLTEDYGYTF
few,TRBJ2-5,TRBD1,TRBV2,TGTGCCAGCCCCCGGACAGGGGGCGTCGAGACCCAGTACTTC,CASPRTGGVETQYF
NA,TRBJ2-5,NA,TRBV14,TGTGCCAGCAGCCAAGATCTCCCGGGGAAAGAGACCCAGTACTTC,CASSQDLPGKETQYF
NA,TRBJ2-1,NA,TRBV24-1,TGTGCCACCAGTGATTTGACCGGGAGCTCCTACAATGAGCAGTTCTTC,CATSDLTGSSYNEQFF
once,TRBJ1-1,NA,TRBV7-3,TGTGCCAGCGGGGAGGGGTATAACACTGAAGCTTTCTTT,CASGEGYNTEAFF
NA,TRBJ2-7,TRBD2,TRBV20-1,TGCAGTGCTAGAAGGGGACTAGCTGGGTACGAGCAGTACTTC,CSARRGLAGYEQYF
NA,TRBJ2-5,TRBD2,TRBV12-3/TRBV12-4,TGTGCCAGCAGTTTAAGTAGCGGGAGTTGGGAGACCCAGTACTTC,CASSLSSGSWETQYF
NA,TRBJ1-2,NA,TRBV10-3,TGTGCCATCAGTGAGTCGCCCCCGGACTATGGCTACACCTTC,CAISESPPDYGYTF
many,TRBJ1-3,NA,TRBV6-2/TRBV6-3,TGTGCCATCGACTCTGGAAACACCATATATTTT,CAIDSGNTIYF
many,TRBJ2-3,NA,TRBV6-2/TRBV6-3,TGTGCCAGCAGTTACGTGAAGGGAGGCTTCCCGGATACGCAGTATTTT,CASSYVKGGFPDTQYF
NA,TRBJ2-1,NA,TRBV5-6,TGTGCCAGCAGCTCCGAGGGGGTGAGCTCCTACAATGAGCAGTTCTTC,CASSSEGVSSYNEQFF
NA,TRBJ2-5,TRBD1,TRBV20-1,TGCAGTGCTAGAGCGGGACAGAAAGAGACCCAGTACTTC,CSARAGQKETQYF
NA,TRBJ2-7,NA,TRBV4-3,TGCGCCAGCAGCCAAGATGGACTACCCGGAGTGGACGAGCAGTACTTC,CASSQDGLPGVDEQYF
NA,TRBJ2-7,NA,TRBV27,TGTGCCAGCAGTCCCCGGGCTGGGGGCCCCTACGAGCAGTACTTC,CASSPRAGGPYEQYF
NA,TRBJ2-5,TRBD2,TRBV7-2,TGTGCCAGCAGCTTTAGCGGGAGAGGGGTCCATGAGCAGTACTTC,CASSFSGRGVHEQYF
NA,TRBJ2-3,NA,TRBV7-9,TGTGCCAGCAGCTTATTTGGCGGGACGAATACTAGCACAGATACGCAGTATTTT,CASSLFGGTNTSTDTQYF
NA,TRBJ2-7,NA,TRBV7-2,TGTGCCAGCAGCTTAGATTCGGGGGGCGCTTACGAGCAGTACTTC,CASSLDSGGAYEQYF